This T cell receptor beta chain emerged from a study of blood T cell repertoires in COVID-19. Study-level background: COVID-19 samples collected from the United States, Italy and Spain covered acute and convalescent phases. The analysed material was cDNA or gDNA that came from T cells, B-cell-depleted T cells, or PBMCs.

In the study's own analysis: For nucleated cells, counts were estimated from reference gene primer amplification. The assay was immunoSEQ multiplex PCR, and TCRdb's table has in-frame clones only and misses some. V and J calls and clone size are copied from that table; D and trimming were computed from the DNA. The sample holds 150,000 to 200,000 clones, about 88% seen once. Trimming took 5 bases from V and 6 from J, leaving 13 bases between them. This CDR3 has 14 residues. The V gene's germline CDR1 is SGHTA and CDR2 FQGTGA. This chain uses TRBV7-3 with TRBJ2-2, with D unclear. The sequencing input was peripheral blood. The clonotype originates from a man aged 60-69 years with acute or convalescent COVID-19. The CDR3 loop is CASSPSAVPGELFF. The CDR3 DNA reads as TGTGCCAGCAGCCCCTCCGCGGTCCCCGGGGAGCTGTTTTTT.